These 2 T cell receptor beta chains originate from one sample sequenced in a study of T-cell memory formation after mild COVID-19. TCRdb independently ran MiXCR on the 5' RACE reads; one entry per CDR3 protein. The sample consists of 250,000 to 350,000 distinct CDR3 sequences, less than 20% of them appearing once. Sequencing was performed on PBMCs or a T cell subset sorted from them (not recorded which). These receptors all stem from a man aged 18 to 29 who had mild COVID-19 (a few samples of this study predate the infection). Cell type and time point are not known.

This clonotype was observed a handful of times. This chain connects TRBV20-1 to TRBJ1-2; the D is unclear. This CDR3 is 13 amino acids long. Per the germline V gene, CDR1 is DFQATT and CDR2 is SNEGSKA (reference sequence). V was clipped by 3 bases and J by 8 bases, with 16 bases between them. Here the CDR3 DNA reads TGCAGTGCTAGCGTGGATCGCCTCGGAGGCTACACCTTC. Its translation is CSASVDRLGGYTF.

This clonotype showed up just a few times. The chain employs TRBV6-2 or TRBV6-3 and TRBJ1-6; TRBD1 matches at 8 bases. The CDR3 contains 15 residues. Germline CDR1 MNHEY, CDR2 SVGEGT. The CDR3 is CATRPRGLGTSPLHF. CDR3 in DNA: TGTGCTACCCGGCCCAGGGGGCTCGGAACTTCACCCCTCCACTTT.